The 27 T cell receptor beta chains below all came from one sample that was sequenced in a study of blood T cell repertoires in COVID-19. Sequencing was performed with immunoSEQ multiplex PCR; in TCRdb, only in-frame clones are kept and a portion is missing. The sample lists 100,000 to 150,000 clones, less than 85% occurring once. The sequencing input was peripheral blood. These receptors originate from a man aged 50 to 59 with acute or convalescent COVID-19.

This rearrangement joins TRBV9 to TRBJ2-2, with a possible D match to TRBD1 (8 bases). The CDR3 totals 18 residues. V gave up 6 bases and J gave up 1 base, with 22 bases separating them. Per the germline V gene, CDR1 is SGDLS and CDR2 is YYNGEE. Written as DNA, the CDR3 is TGTGCCAGCAACCTAAGGGGCGGGGGACAGGAGAACACCGGGGAGCTGTTTTTT. This encodes CASNLRGGGQENTGELFF.

This chain joins TRBV7-8 and TRBJ1-3, with 8 bases lining up with TRBD1. The CDR3 covers 16 residues. J lost 3 bases, V lost 5 bases, and 9 bases had no gene match. The germline CDR1 and CDR2 sequences are SGHVS and FQNEAQ. CDR3 amino acids: CASSELDRGRGNTIYF. Written as DNA, the CDR3 is TGTGCCAGCAGCGAATTAGACAGGGGTCGTGGAAACACCATATATTTT.

The CDR3 here is CASLDGRAASTDTQYF. In DNA, the CDR3 is TGTGCCAGCCTCGACGGGAGGGCCGCGAGCACAGATACGCAGTATTTT. The genes are TRBV5-4 and TRBJ2-3, with 8 bases identical to TRBD2. V trimming: 7 bases; J trimming: 0 bases; junction bases outside the gene matches: 10. Per the germline V gene, CDR1 is SGHNT and CDR2 is YYREEE (reference sequence). The CDR3 covers 16 residues.

The gene calls are TRBV18 and TRBJ2-7; 8 nucleotides line up with TRBD1. Germline values: CDR1 KGHSH, CDR2 LQKENI. The ends lost 3 bases at V and 3 bases at J; junction bases unmatched: 10. The CDR3 sequence is 16 residues long. As DNA, the CDR3 is TGTGCCAGCTCACCTCAGGGGGCGAGGTTCTTCTACGAGCAGTACTTC. Its translation is CASSPQGARFFYEQYF.

This sequence joins TRBV2 and TRBJ2-7, with a tentative D call TRBD2 (5 bases). This CDR3 spans 13 amino acids. With 2 bases removed from V and 3 bases from J, the gap between germline ends came to 8 bases. Germline V gene data show CDR1 as SNHLY and CDR2 as FYNNEI. For the CDR3, the DNA is TGTGCCAGCAGTGAACGGGGTCTCTACGAGCAGTACTTC. Residues: CASSERGLYEQYF.

This chain uses TRBV2 with TRBJ2-3, with D maybe TRBD1 (5 bases). Germline V gene sequence: CDR1 SNHLY, CDR2 FYNNEI. The CDR3 extends over 14 amino acids. Trimming stripped 4 bases from V and 4 bases from J, with 12 bases between. As DNA, the CDR3 is TGTGCCAGCAGTGCCGGCAGGGTTCCAGATACGCAGTATTTT. As protein: CASSAGRVPDTQYF.

This rearrangement joins TRBV4-1 to TRBJ1-2; 7 bases agree with TRBD1. CDR1 MGHRA and CDR2 YSYEKL come from the germline V gene. CDR3 size: 16 residues. Trimming cost V 3 bases and J 2 bases; bases outside gene matches: 9. CDR3 sequence (DNA): TGCGCCAGCAGCCATCTCAACAGGGGCGCGAACTATGGCTACACCTTC. Amino acid sequence: CASSHLNRGANYGYTF.

The J gene is TRBJ1-2, the V gene TRBV29-1, with a possible D match to TRBD1 (6 bases). Germline loops: CDR1 SQVTM, CDR2 ANQGSEA. With 7 bases removed from V and 6 bases from J, the gap between germline ends came to 12 bases. The CDR3 sequence is 11 residues long. CDR3 residues: CSARGWDGYTF. As DNA, the CDR3 is TGCAGCGCCAGGGGATGGGATGGCTACACCTTC.

The genes are TRBV5-6 and TRBJ2-2; 11 bases agree with TRBD2. The CDR3 contains 14 residues. Germline loops: CDR1 SGHDT, CDR2 YYEEEE. Trimming cost V 6 bases and J 4 bases; bases outside gene matches: 2. CDR3 residues: CASTGTSGTGELFF. The CDR3 coding sequence is TGTGCCAGCACCGGGACTAGCGGCACCGGGGAGCTGTTTTTT. The complete variable domain, with remaining parts taken from reference TRBV5-6 and TRBJ2-2, reads DAGVTQSPTHLIKTRGQQVTLRCSPKSGHDTVSWYQQALGQGPQFIFQYYEEEERQRGNFPDRFSGHQFPNYSSELNVNALLLGDSALYLCASTGTSGTGELFFGEGSRLTVL.

The rearrangement joins TRBV15 to TRBJ1-6; weak D call: TRBD1 (5 bases). Trimming cost V 5 bases and J 7 bases, with 24 bases left between them. Per the germline V gene, CDR1 is LNHNV and CDR2 is YYDKDF (reference sequence). CDR3 length: 18 amino acids. The CDR3 reads CATSGPGEGFQRNSPLHF. CDR3 nucleotide sequence: TGTGCCACCAGCGGGCCGGGGGAGGGATTTCAGAGAAATTCACCCCTCCACTTT.

The chain joins TRBV14 to TRBJ1-2, with 7 bases identical to TRBD1. There are 15 residues in the CDR3. V trimming: 4 bases; J trimming: 7 bases; junction bases outside the gene matches: 12. Germline CDR1 and CDR2: SGHDN and FVKESK. The CDR3 protein is CASSLYRGPVGGYTF. CDR3 nucleotide sequence: TGTGCCAGCAGCCTATACAGGGGCCCGGTGGGTGGCTACACCTTC. The whole variable domain, remainder taken from reference TRBV14 and TRBJ1-2, is EAGVTQFPSHSVIEKGQTVTLRCDPISGHDNLYWYRRVMGKEIKFLLHFVKESKQDESGMPNNRFLAERTGGTYSTLKVQPAELEDSGVYFCASSLYRGPVGGYTFGSGTRLTVV.

This chain links TRBV2 with TRBJ1-6, with D perhaps matching TRBD1 (6 bases). V was pared by 5 bases and J by 5 bases, with 13 bases between. The CDR3 runs to 15 residues. Germline V gene data show CDR1 as SNHLY and CDR2 as FYNNEI. CDR3 in amino acids: CASSQGQSDNSPLHF. In nucleotides, the CDR3 is TGTGCCAGCAGTCAGGGGCAGTCGGATAATTCACCCCTCCACTTT.

This chain connects TRBV10-2 to TRBJ2-7; 11 bases align to TRBD2. CDR1 is WSHSY, CDR2 SAAADI, per germline. J was trimmed by 4 bases and V by 6 bases; bases with no gene match: 5. The CDR3 is 14 residues long. The CDR3 spells CASRVAGGPYEQYF. The CDR3 DNA follows: TGCGCCAGCAGGGTAGCGGGAGGGCCTTACGAGCAGTACTTC.

The chain uses TRBV3-1 (or the pseudogene TRBV3-2) and TRBJ1-2, with unresolved D. Germline assignment: CDR1 LGHDT and CDR2 YNNKEL (reference sequence). CDR3 length: 15 residues. V was shortened by 3 bases and J by 3 bases, with 14 bases between the two germline ends. CDR3 in amino acids: CASSQDERLDYGYTF. The CDR3 region has the DNA TGTGCCAGCAGCCAGGATGAGCGGCTAGACTATGGCTACACCTTC.

The chain couples TRBV29-1 to TRBJ2-3; 11 nucleotides match TRBD1. Germline V CDR1 and CDR2: SQVTM, ANQGSEA. J gave up 3 bases and V 6 bases, and 5 bases lay outside the gene matches. This CDR3 is 14 amino acids long. CDR3 nucleotides: TGCAGCGTCCCGGGACAGGGGGTTACAGATACGCAGTATTTT. Amino acid sequence: CSVPGQGVTDTQYF.

The chain carries TRBV6-5 and TRBJ2-1, with TRBD1 as a possible D gene (6 bases). This CDR3 spans 14 amino acids. Germline CDR1 MNHEY, CDR2 SVGAGI. The V end lost 6 bases, the J end lost 3 bases, and 12 bases lay between the germline ends. CDR3 protein: CASSEQTGYNEQFF. Here the CDR3 DNA reads TGTGCCAGCAGCGAGCAGACAGGCTACAATGAGCAGTTCTTC.

This chain uses TRBV4-1 with TRBJ2-7, with TRBD2 identical over 12 bases. With 4 bases clipped from V and 3 bases from J, the junction kept 4 bases outside the gene matches. The CDR3 runs to 15 residues. Germline CDR1 is MGHRA and CDR2 is YSYEKL. The CDR3 DNA sequence: TGCGCCAGCAGCCCCGCTAGCGGGAGGGTCTACGAGCAGTACTTC. Its translation is CASSPASGRVYEQYF.

The J gene is TRBJ2-7, the V gene TRBV19, with TRBD1 matching 10 bases. The CDR3 has 15 amino acids. Germline V gene lookup returns CDR1 LNHDA and CDR2 SQIVND (reference sequence). V dropped 6 bases and J dropped 3; count of bases not matched to a gene: 8. The DNA for the CDR3 is TGTGCCAGTAGGCCCGGACAGGGGGATTTCTACGAGCAGTACTTC. It specifies CASRPGQGDFYEQYF.

V and J are TRBV4-2 and TRBJ2-5; the match to TRBD2 covers 11 bases. The CDR3 sequence is 17 residues long. The germline V gene encodes CDR1 LGHNA and CDR2 YNFKEQ. V lost 0 bases and J lost 7; bases outside the gene matches: 10. The CDR3 DNA follows: TGTGCCAGCAGCCAAGACCCTAGCGGGGGGCTCCAGGGGACCCAGTACTTC. Its protein is CASSQDPSGGLQGTQYF.

This clone occurred once. The chain uses TRBV2 and TRBJ2-3; possibly TRBD1 for D (5 bases). V was pared by 4 bases and J by 6 bases, with 14 bases between. The CDR3 runs to 14 residues. The germline V gene encodes CDR1 SNHLY and CDR2 FYNNEI. CDR3 region: CASSVDTPGDTQYF. The DNA for the CDR3 is TGTGCCAGCAGTGTCGACACCCCAGGGGATACGCAGTATTTT.

The chain employs TRBV19 and TRBJ1-6, with a possible D match to TRBD1 (6 bases). Looked up from germline, CDR1 is LNHDA and CDR2 is SQIVND (reference sequence). This CDR3 is built from 15 residues. V dropped 6 bases and J dropped 2 bases, with 11 bases sitting between them. The CDR3 region has the DNA TGTGCCAGTAGGACGGGGGGCACCTATAATTCACCCCTCCACTTT. Protein product: CASRTGGTYNSPLHF.

V gene TRBV19 combines with J gene TRBJ2-4; tentatively, D is TRBD2 (6 bases). This CDR3 spans 15 amino acids. Germline V lookup: CDR1 LNHDA, CDR2 SQIVND (reference sequence). Trimming stripped 2 bases from V and 0 bases from J, with 8 bases between. The CDR3 here is CASSIPGLAKNIQYF. CDR3 bases: TGTGCCAGTAGTATACCGGGACTAGCCAAAAACATTCAGTACTTC.

V is TRBV20-1 and J is TRBJ1-2; D is uncertain. Germline assignment: CDR1 DFQATT and CDR2 SNEGSKA (reference sequence). There are 12 residues in the CDR3. Trimming pared 3 bases from V and 8 bases from J, leaving 13 bases between. In DNA form, the CDR3 reads TGCAGTGCTAGTGTTATGGCGGAAGGCTACACCTTC. It yields the protein CSASVMAEGYTF.

The V call is TRBV28, the J call TRBJ1-3; 9 nucleotides agree with TRBD1. The CDR3 spans 15 residues. V shed 4 bases and J 2 bases; nucleotides not matched to a gene: 3. Germline assignment: CDR1 MDHEN and CDR2 SYDVKM. The CDR3 sequence: CASSSGTGTGNTIYF. The CDR3 DNA is TGTGCCAGCAGTTCCGGGACAGGGACTGGAAACACCATATATTTT.

This chain joins TRBV3-1 (or the pseudogene TRBV3-2) and TRBJ2-7; 8 bases are a match to TRBD1. CDR1 and CDR2 (germline): LGHDT, YNNKEL (reference sequence). The J segment lost 4 bases and the V segment lost 1 base, leaving 0 bases of the junction unmatched. The length of the CDR3 is 13 residues. The CDR3 is CASSQGTGYEQYF. CDR3 DNA sequence: TGTGCCAGCAGCCAAGGGACAGGGTACGAGCAGTACTTC.

The genes are TRBV2 and TRBJ1-4; 7 bases fit TRBD1. CDR3 length equals 15 residues. The V gene end was trimmed by 4 bases and the J gene end by 7 bases; junction bases not matched to a gene: 9. Looked up from germline, CDR1 is SNHLY and CDR2 is FYNNEI. In DNA, the CDR3 is TGTGCCAGCAGTGTGTGGGACAGATCATCTGAAAAACTGTTTTTT. It specifies CASSVWDRSSEKLFF. Together with reference TRBV2 and TRBJ1-4, the CDR3 gives the full variable domain: EPEVTQTPSHQVTQMGQEVILRCVPISNHLYFYWYRQILGQKVEFLVSFYNNEISEKSEIFDDQFSVERPDGSNFTLKIRSTKLEDSAMYFCASSVWDRSSEKLFFGSGTQLSVL.

The chain recombines TRBV11-2 with TRBJ1-3, with 7 nucleotides matching TRBD1. The junction had 5 bases not matched to a gene; V was cut back by 0 bases and J by 3 bases. Germline assignment: CDR1 SGHAT and CDR2 FQNNGV. This CDR3 is 16 amino acids long. The CDR3 DNA reads as TGTGCCAGCAGCTTAGATCTCGCAGGGGGTGGAAACACCATATATTTT. Its translation is CASSLDLAGGGNTIYF.